A selection of T cell receptor beta chains follows, all from one sample in a study of OX40 agonist ivuxolimab in advanced cancers. Here immunoSEQ multiplex PCR was the method, and the copy in TCRdb shows in-frame clones only, minus some. The repertoire includes 90,000 to 120,000 clones, approximately 90% of them detected once, and about 1.2% sits in the top ten. Sequenced here: CD4+ or CD8+ T cells sorted from blood, sampled in a trial of the OX40 agonist ivuxolimab. The receptors stem from an adult with an advanced solid tumor such as melanoma, head and neck, liver or kidney cancer. CDR3s include the opening cysteine and the closing phenylalanine or tryptophan. The D gene is left open where the match is weak. The size of a clone is reported for some rows only, either as once, few or many, or as a class for expanded clones.

CDR3 DNA: TGTGCCAGCAGTTTGGACGGTGGGGGGGTCTATGGCTACACCTTC
CDR3 protein: CASSLDGGGVYGYTF
V gene: TRBV28
J gene: TRBJ1-2
clone size: .
D gene: .

CDR3 DNA: TGTGCCAGCAGCGTTCTCGGGACCTACAATGAGCAGTTCTTC
CDR3 protein: CASSVLGTYNEQFF
V gene: TRBV9
J gene: TRBJ2-1
clone size: .
D gene: .

CDR3 DNA: TGTGCTAGCAGCCTGGGACTAGCGGGAGGTGTAGAGACCCAGTACTTC
CDR3 protein: CASSLGLAGGVETQYF
V gene: TRBV7-7
J gene: TRBJ2-5
clone size: .
D gene: TRBD2

CDR3 DNA: TGTGCCAGCAGTCCCACCGGGACAGGCCATGGCTACACCTTC
CDR3 protein: CASSPTGTGHGYTF
V gene: TRBV27
J gene: TRBJ1-2
clone size: .
D gene: TRBD1

CDR3 DNA: TGTGCCAGCAGGCAAAACAGGGTGGGCGAGCAGTACTTC
CDR3 protein: CASRQNRVGEQYF
V gene: TRBV27
J gene: TRBJ2-7
clone size: .
D gene: .

CDR3 DNA: TGTGCCAGCAGCCCCCTCGGTCAGCCCCAGCATTTT
CDR3 protein: CASSPLGQPQHF
V gene: TRBV7-6
J gene: TRBJ1-5
clone size: .
D gene: .

CDR3 DNA: TGTGCCAGCAGCTTAATAGCTAACACCGGGGAGCTGTTTTTT
CDR3 protein: CASSLIANTGELFF
V gene: TRBV7-2
J gene: TRBJ2-2
clone size: .
D gene: .

CDR3 DNA: TGCGCCAGCAGCTTGGACGGGACTGATCCGCAGTATTTT
CDR3 protein: CASSLDGTDPQYF
V gene: TRBV5-1
J gene: TRBJ2-3
clone size: .
D gene: .

CDR3 DNA: TGTGCCAGCAGCTCCCCGGGGACAGGGTACCAAGAGACCCAGTACTTC
CDR3 protein: CASSSPGTGYQETQYF
V gene: TRBV5-4
J gene: TRBJ2-5
clone size: .
D gene: TRBD1

CDR3 DNA: TGTGCCAGCAGCTTTGGGACAGGGGGCTTCGGGACCGGGGAGCTGTTTTTT
CDR3 protein: CASSFGTGGFGTGELFF
V gene: TRBV9
J gene: TRBJ2-2
clone size: .
D gene: TRBD1

CDR3 DNA: TGTGCCTGGGGCAGAGGAAACACTGAAGCTTTCTTT
CDR3 protein: CAWGRGNTEAFF
V gene: TRBV30
J gene: TRBJ1-1
clone size: .
D gene: .

CDR3 DNA: TGTGCCAGCTCACCACCAGGGGGTGATACGCAGTATTTT
CDR3 protein: CASSPPGGDTQYF
V gene: TRBV18
J gene: TRBJ2-3
clone size: once
D gene: .

CDR3 DNA: TGCGCCAGCGCCGACGGCATGAACACTGAAGCTTTCTTT
CDR3 protein: CASADGMNTEAFF
V gene: TRBV5-1
J gene: TRBJ1-1
clone size: .
D gene: .

CDR3 DNA: TGTGCCACCTCGGGGGGGGCTGAGACCCAGTACTTC
CDR3 protein: CATSGGAETQYF
V gene: TRBV10-3
J gene: TRBJ2-5
clone size: .
D gene: TRBD2

CDR3 DNA: TGTGCCAGCAGACCACAGGGGGCCAGTACTGAAGCTTTCTTT
CDR3 protein: CASRPQGASTEAFF
V gene: TRBV7-2
J gene: TRBJ1-1
clone size: .
D gene: TRBD1

CDR3 DNA: TGCAGCGCTCTGGGGGGTGAAAAACTGTTTTTT
CDR3 protein: CSALGGEKLFF
V gene: TRBV29-1
J gene: TRBJ1-4
clone size: .
D gene: .

CDR3 DNA: TGTGCCAGCAGAAAACCCAGGGGACTTAACACTGAAGCTTTCTTT
CDR3 protein: CASRKPRGLNTEAFF
V gene: TRBV28
J gene: TRBJ1-1
clone size: .
D gene: .

CDR3 DNA: TGTGCCAGCAGTCGAGATACCGGGACAGGGCTGAACTTTGGCAACTTCTACGAGCAGTACTTC
CDR3 protein: CASSRDTGTGLNFGNFYEQYF
V gene: TRBV27
J gene: TRBJ2-7
clone size: .
D gene: TRBD1

CDR3 DNA: TGTGCCGGGGGCCTAACGGGACGCACAGATACGCAGTATTTT
CDR3 protein: CAGGLTGRTDTQYF
V gene: TRBV6-1
J gene: TRBJ2-3
clone size: .
D gene: .

CDR3 DNA: TGCGCCAGCAGTCTGGTTTGGGGTGAAGAGCAGTACTTC
CDR3 protein: CASSLVWGEEQYF
V gene: TRBV4-3
J gene: TRBJ2-7
clone size: .
D gene: .

CDR3 DNA: TGTGCCAGCAGCGTAATAGCTACCGGGGAGCTGTTTTTT
CDR3 protein: CASSVIATGELFF
V gene: TRBV9
J gene: TRBJ2-2
clone size: once
D gene: .

CDR3 DNA: TGTGCCAGCACCCCGGGGAGCGGGAACTACAATGAGCAGTTCTTC
CDR3 protein: CASTPGSGNYNEQFF
V gene: TRBV28
J gene: TRBJ2-1
clone size: once
D gene: TRBD2

CDR3 DNA: TGTGCCAGCAGCTCCCAAGGGCCCAATGAGCAGTTCTTC
CDR3 protein: CASSSQGPNEQFF
V gene: TRBV7-3
J gene: TRBJ2-1
clone size: .
D gene: .

CDR3 DNA: TGTGCCAGCAGCTTGCGGACAGGGGTTAATAGCAATCAGCCCCAGCATTTT
CDR3 protein: CASSLRTGVNSNQPQHF
V gene: TRBV5-6
J gene: TRBJ1-5
clone size: .
D gene: TRBD1

CDR3 DNA: TGTGCCAGCAGTGCATCCCTAGCGGGAGGCCCAGGGGGCTACGAGCAGTACTTC
CDR3 protein: CASSASLAGGPGGYEQYF
V gene: TRBV28
J gene: TRBJ2-7
clone size: .
D gene: TRBD2

CDR3 DNA: TGTGCCAGCAGTGAAAGGACAGTGCGCGGGATAGTCAATGAGCAGTTCTTC
CDR3 protein: CASSERTVRGIVNEQFF
V gene: TRBV6-1
J gene: TRBJ2-1
clone size: .
D gene: .

CDR3 DNA: TGTGCCAGCAGCGTAGGAAATCTAGCAGGAGGCGAGCAGTACTTC
CDR3 protein: CASSVGNLAGGEQYF
V gene: TRBV9
J gene: TRBJ2-7
clone size: .
D gene: .

CDR3 DNA: TGTGCCAGCAGCATGACAGGTCCCCCGCGGTACGAGCAGTACTTC
CDR3 protein: CASSMTGPPRYEQYF
V gene: TRBV7-9
J gene: TRBJ2-7
clone size: .
D gene: .

CDR3 DNA: TGTGCCAGCAGCTTAAGGCGGGACGCCTACAATGAGCAGTTCTTC
CDR3 protein: CASSLRRDAYNEQFF
V gene: TRBV11-3
J gene: TRBJ2-1
clone size: .
D gene: .

CDR3 DNA: TGTGCCAGCAGCTACCGGGGTGGGGGAGCTTTCTTT
CDR3 protein: CASSYRGGGAFF
V gene: TRBV6-5
J gene: TRBJ1-1
clone size: .
D gene: .

CDR3 DNA: TGTGCCAGTAGTGGAAACCCAACTAATGAAAAACTGTTTTTT
CDR3 protein: CASSGNPTNEKLFF
V gene: TRBV19
J gene: TRBJ1-4
clone size: .
D gene: .

CDR3 DNA: TGTGCCAGCAGCTTAGCAGGGGCGATCACAGATACGCAGTATTTT
CDR3 protein: CASSLAGAITDTQYF
V gene: TRBV7-2
J gene: TRBJ2-3
clone size: .
D gene: .

CDR3 DNA: TGTGCCAGCAGTGTCCCGGGACGGGAGTACGCTTTCTTT
CDR3 protein: CASSVPGREYAFF
V gene: TRBV28
J gene: TRBJ1-1
clone size: few
D gene: .

CDR3 DNA: TGTGCCAGTAGTATACCCCCGGCCGCCGCTTGGATCGGCTACACCTTC
CDR3 protein: CASSIPPAAAWIGYTF
V gene: TRBV19
J gene: TRBJ1-2
clone size: .
D gene: .

CDR3 DNA: TGTGCCAGCCGGGGGCAGGGTCAAGAGACCCAGTACTTC
CDR3 protein: CASRGQGQETQYF
V gene: TRBV11-2
J gene: TRBJ2-5
clone size: .
D gene: .